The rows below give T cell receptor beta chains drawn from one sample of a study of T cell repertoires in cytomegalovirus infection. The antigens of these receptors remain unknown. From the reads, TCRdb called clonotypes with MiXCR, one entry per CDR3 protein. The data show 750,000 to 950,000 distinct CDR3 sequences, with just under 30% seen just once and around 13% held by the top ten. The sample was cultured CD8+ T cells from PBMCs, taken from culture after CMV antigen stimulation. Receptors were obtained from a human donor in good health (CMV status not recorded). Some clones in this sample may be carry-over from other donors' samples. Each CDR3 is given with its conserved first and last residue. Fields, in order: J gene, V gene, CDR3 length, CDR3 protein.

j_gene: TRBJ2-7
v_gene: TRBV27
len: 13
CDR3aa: CASRTRSGYEQYF

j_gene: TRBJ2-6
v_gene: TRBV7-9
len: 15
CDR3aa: CASSQRAWGANVLTF

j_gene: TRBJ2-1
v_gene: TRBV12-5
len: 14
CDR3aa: CASGEVGTVDEQFF

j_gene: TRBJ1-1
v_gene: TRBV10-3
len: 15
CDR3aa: CAISLHRDSNTEAFF

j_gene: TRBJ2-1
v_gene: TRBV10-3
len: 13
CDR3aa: CAIRTSGDNEQFF

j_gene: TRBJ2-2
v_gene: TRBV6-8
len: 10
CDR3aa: CATRAGELFF

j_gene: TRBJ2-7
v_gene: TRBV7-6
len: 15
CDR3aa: CASSLAPRGRDEQYF

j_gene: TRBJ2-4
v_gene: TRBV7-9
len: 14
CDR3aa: CASSLVGGLNIQYF

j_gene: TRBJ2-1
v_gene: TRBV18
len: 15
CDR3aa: CASSPASFSYNEQFF

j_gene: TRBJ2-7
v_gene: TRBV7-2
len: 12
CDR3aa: CASSSTGDEQYF

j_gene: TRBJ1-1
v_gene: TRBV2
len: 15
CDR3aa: CASSEETGGSTEAFF

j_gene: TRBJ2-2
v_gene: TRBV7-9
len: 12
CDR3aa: CASSPQVGELFF

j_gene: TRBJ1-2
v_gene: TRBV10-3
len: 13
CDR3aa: CAISDRGSYGYTF

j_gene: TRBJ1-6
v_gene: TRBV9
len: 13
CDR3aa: CASSPAGNSPLHF

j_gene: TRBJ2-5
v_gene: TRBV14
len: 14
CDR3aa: CASSHASDQETQYF

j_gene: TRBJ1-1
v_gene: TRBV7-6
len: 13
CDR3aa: CASSSGSGTEAFF

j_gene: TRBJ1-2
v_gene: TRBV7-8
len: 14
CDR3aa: CASSLASGPNGYTF

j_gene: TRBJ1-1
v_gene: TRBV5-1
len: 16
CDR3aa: CASSLGPAFMNTEAFF

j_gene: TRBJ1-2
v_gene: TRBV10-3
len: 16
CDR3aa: CAISETGTGDFYGYTF

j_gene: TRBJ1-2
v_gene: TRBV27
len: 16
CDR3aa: CASSPGTAVGNYGYTF

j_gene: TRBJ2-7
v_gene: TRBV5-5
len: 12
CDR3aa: CASTQVSYEQYF

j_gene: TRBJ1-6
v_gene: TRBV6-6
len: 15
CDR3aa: CASIFAEDRDSPLHF

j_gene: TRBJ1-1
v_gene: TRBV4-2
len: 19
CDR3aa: CASSQDVVGRAMMNTEAFF

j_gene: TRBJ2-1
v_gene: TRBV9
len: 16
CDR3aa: CASSPSASVRDNEQFF

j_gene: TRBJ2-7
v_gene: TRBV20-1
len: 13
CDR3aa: CSARSGTAYEQYF

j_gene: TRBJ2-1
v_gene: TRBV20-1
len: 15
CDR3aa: CSARPAGTSYNEQFF

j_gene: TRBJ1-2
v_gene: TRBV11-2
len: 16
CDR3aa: CASSPHGEGRIEGYTF

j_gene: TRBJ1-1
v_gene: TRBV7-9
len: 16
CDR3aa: CASSLSVTAMNTEAFF

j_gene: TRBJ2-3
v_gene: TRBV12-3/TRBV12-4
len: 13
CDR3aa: CASSRRGTDTQYF

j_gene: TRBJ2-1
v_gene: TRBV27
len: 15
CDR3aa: CASSFSGGKFYEQFF

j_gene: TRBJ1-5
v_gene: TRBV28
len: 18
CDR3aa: CASSLYDGGTYSNQPQHF

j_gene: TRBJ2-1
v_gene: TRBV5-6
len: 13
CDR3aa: CASNKEEVDEQFF

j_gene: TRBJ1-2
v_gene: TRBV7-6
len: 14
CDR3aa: CASSPVGRNYGYTF